A selection of T cell receptor beta chains follows, all from one sample in a study of OX40 agonist ivuxolimab in advanced cancers. TCRdb's table, derived via immunoSEQ multiplex PCR, lists solely in-frame clones and lacks some. This table holds some 98,000 clones, approximately 83% found once. Sample: CD4+ or CD8+ T cells sorted from blood, taken in a trial of the OX40 agonist ivuxolimab. Receptors were obtained from an adult with an advanced solid tumor such as melanoma, head and neck, liver or kidney cancer. The conserved cysteine and the conserved F or W are not part of the CDR3 here. Size tells how often a clone was seen (once, few, many) or the class of an expanded clone, and some rows leave it out.

clone_size	v_call	j_call	cdr3_aa
.	TRBV10-3	TRBJ1-2	AISTDVSGYT
.	TRBV7-9	TRBJ2-3	ASSHDSPDLGDTQY
.	TRBV7-2	TRBJ2-4	ASSLQLGVNIQY
.	TRBV5-1	TRBJ2-1	ASSGGTGDPSYNEQF
.	TRBV7-2	TRBJ1-5	ASSSGREGLGQPQH
once	TRBV25-1	TRBJ1-1	ASSESGNTEAF
.	TRBV6-5	TRBJ2-7	AAGGDLYYEQY
.	TRBV15	TRBJ2-4	ATSREGGGAPAKNIQY
.	TRBV10-3	TRBJ2-5	AISGSSGRAQETQY
.	TRBV6-5	TRBJ2-3	ASKQGLSTDTQY
.	TRBV18	TRBJ1-5	ASSGGNQPQH
.	TRBV13	TRBJ2-5	ASSPRQGRVETQY
.	TRBV18	TRBJ2-1	ASSPGLKDPPGEQF
.	TRBV30	TRBJ2-3	AWSVGQAGTDTQY
.	TRBV27	TRBJ1-5	ASSLSGFGPQH
.	TRBV7-2	TRBJ2-1	ASSQSREQF
.	TRBV4-2	TRBJ1-3	ASSQENTISGNTIY
.	TRBV6-6	TRBJ1-2	ASSYSQGFNYGYT
.	TRBV4-2	TRBJ2-3	ASSPSRLAGPGDTQY
.	TRBV29-1	TRBJ2-1	SVVKPGGSYNEQF
.	TRBV5-1	TRBJ1-3	ASSPSSSGNTIY
few	TRBV6-5	TRBJ2-4	ATRLAGAKNIQY
few	TRBV29-1	TRBJ1-2	SAEDRAQRGYT
.	TRBV6-1	TRBJ1-2	ASSESGWEGYT
.	TRBV29-1	TRBJ1-2	SVEDGRVGHGYT
.	TRBV4-3	TRBJ1-2	ASSHRSSRTGGYT
.	TRBV19	TRBJ2-1	ASSPPPYGEQF
.	TRBV25-1	TRBJ1-5	ASSAGINQPQH
.	TRBV7-2	TRBJ1-5	ASSQGGAGPYQPQH
.	TRBV6-5	TRBJ2-1	ASSYSRSPPYNEQF
.	TRBV27	TRBJ1-1	ASKPLQGSEAF
.	TRBV13	TRBJ2-1	ASSLQGGTEQF
.	TRBV15	TRBJ2-1	ATSRDLGLAGVYNEQF
.	TRBV28	TRBJ1-2	ASSPGDRQANYGYT
.	TRBV27	TRBJ2-5	ASSRLALQETQY
.	TRBV29-1	TRBJ2-6	SVETDINSGANVLT
.	TRBV18	TRBJ2-5	ASSPSVRGETQY
.	TRBV21-1	TRBJ2-7	ASSKDPGTYEQY
.	TRBV5-4	TRBJ2-7	ASSLYQGFTYEQY
few	TRBV18	TRBJ1-5	ASSGQDNQPQH
.	TRBV7-9	TRBJ2-5	ASSVETQY
.	TRBV19	TRBJ2-1	ASSIPPERNEQF
.	TRBV4-2	TRBJ2-1	ASSQGASGGYNEQF
.	TRBV6-1	TRBJ1-1	ASSERGNTEAF
.	TRBV5-1	TRBJ2-5	ASSFSYQETQY
.	TRBV19	TRBJ1-1	ATWGGRKNTEAF
.	TRBV7-8	TRBJ2-3	ASSSALYTDTQY
few	TRBV29-1	TRBJ1-2	SAPYGGQGDGYT